The present TCR beta chain was sequenced within a study of neurological immune-mediated disorders. Overall study findings and caveats: The greatest degree of TCR clonal expansion was observed in HTLV-1-associated myelopathy, with the lowest in multiple sclerosis, below that of healthy controls. TCR-beta repertoires seemed private in all groups, with no expanded CDR3 amino acid sequences shared.

Worth noting for this clonotype: What it binds is not known. A single base separates this from a much larger clone, so it may be a read error.

Time point: longitudinal time-point 1 (baseline). 5'RACE employing 10-nucleotide random UMIs yielded the cDNA. Sequencing runs each yielded over 180 million TCR-beta sequences from 15-18 subjects. TCRdb passed the 5' RACE reads through MiXCR, listing each CDR3 protein once. There are over 70,000 distinct CDR3 sequences in the sample; 10% occur only once, and 9.6% lies in the top ten. CDR3 size: 14 residues. Germline V gene sequence: CDR1 KGHSH, CDR2 LQKENI. V lost 5 bases to trimming and J lost 6 bases, with 14 bases between them. This chain links TRBV18 with TRBJ1-5, with a tentative D call TRBD1 (5 bases). The origin of this receptor is a young man in good health. The sequencing sample was made of PBMCs. CDR3: CASSEQVAGQPQHF. The CDR3 coding sequence is TGTGCCAGCTCAGAACAGGTGGCTGGTCAGCCCCAGCATTTT. Together with reference TRBV18 and TRBJ1-5, the CDR3 gives the full variable domain: NAGVMQNPRHLVRRRGQEARLRCSPMKGHSHVYWYRQLPEEGLKFMVYLQKENIIDESGMPKERFSAEFPKEGPSILRIQQVVRGDSAAYFCASSEQVAGQPQHFGDGTRLSIL.